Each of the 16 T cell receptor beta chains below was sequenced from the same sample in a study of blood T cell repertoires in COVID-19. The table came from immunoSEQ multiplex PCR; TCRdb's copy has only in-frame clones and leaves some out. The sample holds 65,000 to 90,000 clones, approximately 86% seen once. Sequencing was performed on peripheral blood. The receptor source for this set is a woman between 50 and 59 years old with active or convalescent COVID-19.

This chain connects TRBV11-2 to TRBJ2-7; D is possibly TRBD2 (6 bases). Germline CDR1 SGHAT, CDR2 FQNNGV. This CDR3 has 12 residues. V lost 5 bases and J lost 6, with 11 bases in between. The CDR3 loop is CASSPSGGEQYF. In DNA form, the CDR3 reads TGTGCCAGCAGCCCGTCCGGGGGCGAGCAGTACTTC. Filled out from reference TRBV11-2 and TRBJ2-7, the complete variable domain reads EAGVAQSPRYKIIEKRQSVAFWCNPISGHATLYWYQQILGQGPKLLIQFQNNGVVDDSQLPKDRFSAERLKGVDSTLKIQPAKLEDSAVYLCASSPSGGEQYFGPGTRLTVT.

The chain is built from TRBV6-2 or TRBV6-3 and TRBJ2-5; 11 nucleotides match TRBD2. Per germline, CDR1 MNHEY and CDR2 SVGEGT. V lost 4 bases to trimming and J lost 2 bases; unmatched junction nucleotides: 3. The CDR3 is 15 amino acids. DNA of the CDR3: TGTGCCAGCAGTTCCGTAGCGGGGGGGCAAGAGACCCAGTACTTC. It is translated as CASSSVAGGQETQYF.

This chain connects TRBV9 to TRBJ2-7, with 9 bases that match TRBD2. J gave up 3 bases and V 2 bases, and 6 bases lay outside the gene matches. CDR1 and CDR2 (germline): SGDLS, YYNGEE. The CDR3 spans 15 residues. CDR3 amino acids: CASSVGRGGGYEQYF. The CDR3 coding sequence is TGTGCCAGCAGCGTGGGCCGCGGGGGGGGCTACGAGCAGTACTTC.

The DNA of the CDR3 is TGTGCCAGCAGCAGTACCGGGACAGGGGTCCACGAGCAGTACTTC. Its protein is CASSSTGTGVHEQYF. The chain has TRBV5-5 and TRBJ2-7; 10 bases match TRBD1. The V gene's germline CDR1 is SGHKS and CDR2 YYEKEE (reference sequence). The CDR3 covers 15 residues. V lost 4 bases and J lost 5; bases outside the gene matches: 9.

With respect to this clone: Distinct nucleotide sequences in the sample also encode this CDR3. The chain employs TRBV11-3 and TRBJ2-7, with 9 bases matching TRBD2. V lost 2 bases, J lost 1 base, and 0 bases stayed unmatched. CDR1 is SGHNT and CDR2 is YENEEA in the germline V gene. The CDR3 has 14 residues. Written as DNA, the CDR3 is TGTGCCAGCAGCTTAAGCGGGGGGTCCTACGAGCAGTACTTC. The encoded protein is CASSLSGGSYEQYF.

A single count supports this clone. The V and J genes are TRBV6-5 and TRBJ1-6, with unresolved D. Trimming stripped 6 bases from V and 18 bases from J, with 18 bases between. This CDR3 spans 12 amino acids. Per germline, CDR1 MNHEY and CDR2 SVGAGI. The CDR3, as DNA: TGTGCCAGCAGCAGAGGCGGAGGGCCGGCCCACTTT. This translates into CASSRGGGPAHF.

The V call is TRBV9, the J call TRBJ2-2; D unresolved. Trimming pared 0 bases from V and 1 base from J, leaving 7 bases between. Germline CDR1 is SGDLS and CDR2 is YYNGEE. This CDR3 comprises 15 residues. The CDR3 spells CASSVGSENTGELFF. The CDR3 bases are TGTGCCAGCAGCGTAGGGAGCGAGAACACCGGGGAGCTGTTTTTT. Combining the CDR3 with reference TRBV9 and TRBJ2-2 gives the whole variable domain DSGVTQTPKHLITATGQRVTLRCSPRSGDLSVYWYQQSLDQGLQFLIQYYNGEERAKGNILERFSAQQFPDLHSELNLSSLELGDSALYFCASSVGSENTGELFFGEGSRLTVL.

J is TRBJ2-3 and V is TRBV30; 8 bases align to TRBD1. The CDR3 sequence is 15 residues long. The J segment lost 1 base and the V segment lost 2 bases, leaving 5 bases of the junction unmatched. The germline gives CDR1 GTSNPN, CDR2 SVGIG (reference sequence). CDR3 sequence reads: CAWSPGTGGTDTQYF. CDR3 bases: TGTGCCTGGAGTCCCGGGACAGGAGGCACAGATACGCAGTATTTT. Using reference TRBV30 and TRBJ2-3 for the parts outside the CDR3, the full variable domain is SQTIHQWPATLVQPVGSPLSLECTVEGTSNPNLYWYRQAAGRGLQLLFYSVGIGQISSEVPQNLSASRPQDRQFILSSKKLLLSDSGFYLCAWSPGTGGTDTQYFGPGTRLTVL.

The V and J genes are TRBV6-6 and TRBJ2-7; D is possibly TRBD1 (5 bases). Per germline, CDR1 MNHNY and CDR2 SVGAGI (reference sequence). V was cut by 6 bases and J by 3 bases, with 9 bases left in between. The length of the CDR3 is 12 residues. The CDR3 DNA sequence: TGTGCCAGCAGCCGACAGTACTACGAGCAGTACTTC. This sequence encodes CASSRQYYEQYF.

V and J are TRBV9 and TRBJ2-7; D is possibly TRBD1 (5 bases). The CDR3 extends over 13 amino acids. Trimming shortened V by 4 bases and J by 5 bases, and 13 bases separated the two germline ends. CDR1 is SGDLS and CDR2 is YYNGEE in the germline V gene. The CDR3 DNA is TGTGCCAGCAGCCCCAGCAGGGTGAACGAGCAGTACTTC. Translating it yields CASSPSRVNEQYF.

The CDR3 protein is CASSVGGGGALDTQYF. CDR3 nucleotides: TGTGCCAGCAGCGTAGGCGGCGGGGGGGCTTTAGATACGCAGTATTTT. V and J are TRBV9 and TRBJ2-3, with TRBD2 matching over 9 bases. Germline CDR1 SGDLS, CDR2 YYNGEE. Trimming at V came to 0 bases and at J to 5 bases, leaving 7 bases not matched to a gene. This CDR3 is 16 amino acids long. Filled out from reference TRBV9 and TRBJ2-3, the complete variable domain reads DSGVTQTPKHLITATGQRVTLRCSPRSGDLSVYWYQQSLDQGLQFLIQYYNGEERAKGNILERFSAQQFPDLHSELNLSSLELGDSALYFCASSVGGGGALDTQYFGPGTRLTVL.

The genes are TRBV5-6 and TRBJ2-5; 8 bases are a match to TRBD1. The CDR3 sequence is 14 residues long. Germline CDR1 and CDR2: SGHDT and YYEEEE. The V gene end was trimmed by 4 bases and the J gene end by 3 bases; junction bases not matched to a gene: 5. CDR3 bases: TGTGCCAGCAGCACTCCGGGACAGGAAGAGACCCAGTACTTC. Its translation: CASSTPGQEETQYF.

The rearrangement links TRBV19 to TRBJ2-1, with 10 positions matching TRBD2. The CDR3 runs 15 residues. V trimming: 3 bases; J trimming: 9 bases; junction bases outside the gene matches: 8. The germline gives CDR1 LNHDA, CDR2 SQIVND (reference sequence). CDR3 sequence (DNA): TGTGCCAGTAGTATTGGCCAGCGGGGGGGCTCTGAGCAGTTCTTC. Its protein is CASSIGQRGGSEQFF.

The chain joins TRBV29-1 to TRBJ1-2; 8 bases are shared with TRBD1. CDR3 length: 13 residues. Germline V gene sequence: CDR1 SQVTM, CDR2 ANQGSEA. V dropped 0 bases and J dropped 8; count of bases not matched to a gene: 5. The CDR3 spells CSVEEPGTGGYTF. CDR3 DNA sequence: TGCAGCGTTGAAGAACCAGGGACAGGCGGCTACACCTTC. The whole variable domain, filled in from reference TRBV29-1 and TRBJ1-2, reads SAVISQKPSRDICQRGTSLTIQCQVDSQVTMMFWYRQQPGQSLTLIATANQGSEATYESGFVIDKFPISRPNLTFSTLTVSNMSPEDSSIYLCSVEEPGTGGYTFGSGTRLTVV.

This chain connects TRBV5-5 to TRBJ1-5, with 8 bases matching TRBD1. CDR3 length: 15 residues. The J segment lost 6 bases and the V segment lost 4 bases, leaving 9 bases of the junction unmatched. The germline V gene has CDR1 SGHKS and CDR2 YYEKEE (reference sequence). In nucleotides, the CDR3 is TGTGCCAGCAGCAAAGAGGGACAGGCAGTTCAGCCCCAGCATTTT. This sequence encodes CASSKEGQAVQPQHF. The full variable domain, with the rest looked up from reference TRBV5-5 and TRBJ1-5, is DAGVTQSPTHLIKTRGQQVTLRCSPISGHKSVSWYQQVLGQGPQFIFQYYEKEERGRGNFPDRFSARQFPNYSSELNVNALLLGDSALYLCASSKEGQAVQPQHFGDGTRLSIL.

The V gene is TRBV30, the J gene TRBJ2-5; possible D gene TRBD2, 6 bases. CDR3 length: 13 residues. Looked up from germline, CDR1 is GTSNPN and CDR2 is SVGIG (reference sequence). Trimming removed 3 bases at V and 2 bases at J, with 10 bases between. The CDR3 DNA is TGTGCCTGGAGGGGGGGTCGGCAAGAGACCCAGTACTTC. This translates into CAWRGGRQETQYF.